The clone carrying this T cell receptor beta chain was recorded many times. What was amplified from RNA transcripts were TCR beta CDR3 regions. The HTBI primer set drove a first-round RT-PCR of the TCR CDR3. MiXCR, applied by TCRdb to the multiplex PCR reads, yields one record per CDR3 protein. Of approximately 490,000 distinct CDR3 sequences detected, 20% to 25% appear once; the ten largest clones hold approximately 49%. These data originate in a study of T cells in Graves' hyperthyroidism and ophthalmopathy. For the diagnoses, clinical symptoms, serum thyroxine and TRAb, thyroid ultrasound and orbital computed tomography were used. Sequenced material: blood. This clonotype originated in a woman in her 70s with Graves' ophthalmopathy.

CDR3 in DNA: TGCAGTGCTAGCCTCGGGACAGATACGCAGTATTTT. Its protein is CSASLGTDTQYF. The chain uses TRBV20-1 and TRBJ2-3; D remains unclear. There are 12 residues in the CDR3. Trimming removed 3 bases at V and 3 bases at J, with 7 bases between. CDR1 is DFQATT and CDR2 is SNEGSKA in the germline V gene (reference sequence).